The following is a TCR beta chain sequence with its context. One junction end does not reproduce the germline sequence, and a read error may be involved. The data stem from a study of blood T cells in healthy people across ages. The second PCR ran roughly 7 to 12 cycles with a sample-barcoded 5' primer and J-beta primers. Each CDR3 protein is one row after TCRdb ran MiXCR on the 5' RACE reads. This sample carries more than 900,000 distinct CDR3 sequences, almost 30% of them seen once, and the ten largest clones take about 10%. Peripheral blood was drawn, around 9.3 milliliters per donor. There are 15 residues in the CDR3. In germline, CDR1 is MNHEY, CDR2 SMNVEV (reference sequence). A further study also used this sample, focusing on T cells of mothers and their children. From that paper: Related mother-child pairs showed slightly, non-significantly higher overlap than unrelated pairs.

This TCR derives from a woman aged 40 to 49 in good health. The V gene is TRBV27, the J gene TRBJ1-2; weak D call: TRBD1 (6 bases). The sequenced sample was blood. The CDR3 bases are TGTGCCAGCAGTTTATCGGGGCAGGGGAACTATGACTACACCTTC. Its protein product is CASSLSGQGNYDYTF.